One and the same sample provided the 16 T cell receptor beta chains below, sequenced in a study of a mutant IDH1 vaccine in newly diagnosed glioma. TCRdb keeps only in-frame clones here, not all; method: immunoSEQ multiplex PCR. In the table there are roughly 42,000 clones, roughly 85% of which are singletons. These receptors' targets are unknown. Time point reported: week 5, during vaccination. The content of each vaccine dose was 300 ug of mutant IDH1 20-mer peptide, and topical imiquimod accompanied it. Material: PBMCs, obtained from a glioma patient whose treatment included an IDH1 peptide vaccine. These receptors were collected from a man aged 40-49 years with glioma.

This chain links TRBV20-1 with TRBJ2-1; possible D gene TRBD1, 5 bases. Deletions cut 6 bases from V and 5 bases from J, with 8 bases between. Germline loops: CDR1 DFQATT, CDR2 SNEGSKA (reference sequence). This CDR3 is 11 amino acids long. DNA of the CDR3: TGCAGTGCCCCAGGGAACAATGAGCAGTTCTTC. Amino acid sequence: CSAPGNNEQFF.

This clone came up a few times. V and J are TRBV7-2 and TRBJ1-5, with D uncertain. Germline V gene data show CDR1 as SGHTA and CDR2 as FQGNSA. The CDR3 totals 15 residues. Trimming took 1 base from V and 1 from J, leaving 8 bases between them. CDR3 amino acids: CASSLVRNSNQPQHF. CDR3 sequence (DNA): TGTGCCAGCAGCTTAGTCAGGAACAGCAATCAGCCCCAGCATTTT.

The chain employs TRBV5-4 and TRBJ1-4; no clear D. The CDR3 totals 15 residues. V lost 4 bases and J lost 0, with 10 bases in between. Germline assignment: CDR1 SGHNT and CDR2 YYREEE (reference sequence). The CDR3, as DNA: TGTGCCAGCAGCCCGCCAGGTGCAACTAATGAAAAACTGTTTTTT. This gives the protein CASSPPGATNEKLFF.

V gene TRBV7-6 combines with J gene TRBJ2-7; unclear D gene. CDR3 length: 12 residues. V lost 7 bases, J lost 7 bases, and 14 bases lay in between. Germline V CDR1 and CDR2: SGHVS, FNYEAQ. CDR3 region: CASTSPPGEQYF. In nucleotides, the CDR3 is TGTGCCAGCACTTCCCCCCCCGGAGAGCAGTACTTC.

V is TRBV11-2 and J is TRBJ2-4; D could derive from TRBD1 or TRBD2 (6 bases each). The germline V gene has CDR1 SGHAT and CDR2 FQNNGV. The CDR3 length is 15 residues. Trimming stripped 2 bases from V and 6 bases from J, with 14 bases between. CDR3 sequence (DNA): TGTGCCAGCAGCTTAATTTGGGGGGCAGGAAACATTCAGTACTTC. It yields the protein CASSLIWGAGNIQYF.

This clone has only one observation. The chain joins TRBV7-2 to TRBJ2-7; no definite D call. Germline loops: CDR1 SGHTA, CDR2 FQGNSA. CDR3 length: 15 amino acids. Deletions cut 2 bases from V and 1 base from J, with 12 bases between. The CDR3 DNA sequence: TGTGCCAGCAGCTTAACAGACCTGTCATCCTACGAGCAGTACTTC. Translating gives CASSLTDLSSYEQYF. Full variable domain (outside the CDR3, taken from reference TRBV7-2 and TRBJ2-7): GAGVSQSPSNKVTEKGKDVELRCDPISGHTALYWYRQSLGQGLEFLIYFQGNSAPDKSGLPSDRFSAERTGGSVSTLTIQRTQQEDSAVYLCASSLTDLSSYEQYFGPGTRLTVT.

The J gene is TRBJ2-1, the V gene TRBV4-1; possible D gene TRBD2, 5 bases. The CDR3 length is 19 residues. CDR1 and CDR2 from the germline V gene are MGHRA and YSYEKL. Trimming removed 0 bases from V and 10 bases from J, with 28 bases in between. CDR3 nucleotide sequence: TGCGCCAGCAGCCAAGAGTCCCCCTTAGGGCGGGCGGCCCTTGAGGAGCAGTTCTTC. This codes for CASSQESPLGRAALEEQFF.

V is TRBV19 and J is TRBJ1-5, with D uncertain. This CDR3 is 14 amino acids long. Germline-derived CDR1 and CDR2 are LNHDA and SQIVND (reference sequence). Trimming stripped 0 bases from V and 9 bases from J, with 12 bases between. CDR3 residues: CASSIDVGEGPQHF. CDR3 bases: TGTGCCAGTAGTATAGACGTCGGGGAGGGGCCCCAGCATTTT.

The V call is TRBV5-8, the J call TRBJ2-2; D is possibly TRBD1 or TRBD2 (5 bases each). CDR1 SGHTS and CDR2 YDEGEE come from the germline V gene. Trimming pared 0 bases from V and 3 bases from J, leaving 12 bases between. This CDR3 spans 16 amino acids. CDR3 nucleotides: TGTGCCAGCAGCTTGGAGGGGCTAGCAGACACCGGGGAGCTGTTTTTT. This translates into CASSLEGLADTGELFF. Based on the CDR3 plus reference TRBV5-8 and TRBJ2-2, the full variable domain is EAGVTQSPTHLIKTRGQQATLRCSPISGHTSVYWYQQALGLGLQFLLWYDEGEERNRGNFPPRFSGRQFPNYSSELNVNALELEDSALYLCASSLEGLADTGELFFGEGSRLTVL.

The gene calls are TRBV15 and TRBJ2-5; no clear D. The V end was cut by 5 bases, the J end by 5 bases, with 21 bases between. This CDR3 region has 16 residues. Germline CDR1 is LNHNV and CDR2 is YYDKDF (reference sequence). The DNA for the CDR3 is TGTGCCACCAGCGCCCTACACTGGAGTGCGCAGGAGACCCAGTACTTC. This sequence encodes CATSALHWSAQETQYF.

The chain couples TRBV11-2 to TRBJ1-6; no firm D call. The CDR3 is made up of 14 amino acids. With 4 bases removed from V and 7 bases from J, the gap between germline ends came to 11 bases. CDR1 and CDR2 from the germline V gene are SGHAT and FQNNGV. In DNA, the CDR3 is TGTGCCAGCAGCTCCCAGACATACAATTCACCCCTCCACTTT. Its translation is CASSSQTYNSPLHF.

In its sample, this clone was seen once. The chain has TRBV7-6 and TRBJ1-2; 7 nucleotides align to TRBD1. This CDR3 is 13 amino acids long. Germline V gives CDR1 SGHVS, CDR2 FNYEAQ. V was clipped by 5 bases and J by 6 bases; unmatched bases: 6. CDR3 sequence: CASSPQGYNGYTF. CDR3 in DNA: TGTGCCAGCAGCCCACAGGGGTATAATGGCTACACCTTC.

The chain couples TRBV7-2 to TRBJ2-1; TRBD2 matches 7 bases. Trimming removed 1 base from V and 15 bases from J; junction bases left unmatched: 9. The CDR3 has 13 residues. The germline V gene encodes CDR1 SGHTA and CDR2 FQGNSA. CDR3 region: CASSLGAELARFF. The CDR3 DNA follows: TGTGCCAGCAGCTTAGGCGCGGAACTAGCGCGGTTCTTC. The variable domain in full, with the rest retrieved from reference TRBV7-2 and TRBJ2-1, is GAGVSQSPSNKVTEKGKDVELRCDPISGHTALYWYRQSLGQGLEFLIYFQGNSAPDKSGLPSDRFSAERTGGSVSTLTIQRTQQEDSAVYLCASSLGAELARFFGPGTRLTVL.

The CDR3 DNA is TGTGCCAGCAGTGAAAGGACATACCAAGAGACCCAGTACTTC. This codes for CASSERTYQETQYF. This chain uses TRBV2 with TRBJ2-5; perhaps TRBD1 as D (5 bases). The germline CDR1 and CDR2 sequences are SNHLY and FYNNEI. CDR3 length: 14 residues. Trimming left V 2 bases short and J 0 bases short, with 7 bases between.

This chain joins TRBV4-1 and TRBJ1-5; D gene ambiguous. Deletions cut 2 bases from V and 9 bases from J, with 20 bases between. The germline V gene encodes CDR1 MGHRA and CDR2 YSYEKL. This CDR3 contains 16 residues. Here the CDR3 DNA reads TGCGCCAGCAGCCAAACCCCGGGCCAGATGGATCGGCCCCAGCATTTT. Protein product: CASSQTPGQMDRPQHF.

The chain recombines TRBV29-1 with TRBJ2-7; 15 bases align to TRBD2. Germline lookup yields CDR1 SQVTM and CDR2 ANQGSEA. J gave up 6 bases and V 4 bases, and 16 bases lay outside the gene matches. There are 18 residues in the CDR3. The chain's CDR3 is CSVASLGLAGGRGREQYF. CDR3 bases: TGCAGCGTTGCCTCATTGGGACTAGCGGGAGGTCGGGGGCGCGAGCAGTACTTC.